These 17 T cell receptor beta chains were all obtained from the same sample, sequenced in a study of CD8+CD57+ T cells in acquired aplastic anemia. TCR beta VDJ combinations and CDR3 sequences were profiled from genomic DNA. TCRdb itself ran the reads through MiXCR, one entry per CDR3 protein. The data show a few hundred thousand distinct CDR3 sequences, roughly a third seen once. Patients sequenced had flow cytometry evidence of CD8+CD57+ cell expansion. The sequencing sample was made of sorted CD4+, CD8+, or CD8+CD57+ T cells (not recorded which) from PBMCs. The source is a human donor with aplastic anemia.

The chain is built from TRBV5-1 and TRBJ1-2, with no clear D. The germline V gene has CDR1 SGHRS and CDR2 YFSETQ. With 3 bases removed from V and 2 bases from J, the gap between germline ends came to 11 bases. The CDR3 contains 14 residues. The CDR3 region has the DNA TGCGCCAGCAGCTCGGACTCAGAGAACTATGGCTACACCTTC. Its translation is CASSSDSENYGYTF.

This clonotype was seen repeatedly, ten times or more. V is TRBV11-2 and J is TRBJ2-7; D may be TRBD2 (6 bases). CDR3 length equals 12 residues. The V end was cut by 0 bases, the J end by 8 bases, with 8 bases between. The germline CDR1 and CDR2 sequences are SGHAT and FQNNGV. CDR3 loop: CASSLEREKQYF. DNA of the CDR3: TGTGCCAGCAGCTTAGAGCGGGAAAAGCAGTACTTC.

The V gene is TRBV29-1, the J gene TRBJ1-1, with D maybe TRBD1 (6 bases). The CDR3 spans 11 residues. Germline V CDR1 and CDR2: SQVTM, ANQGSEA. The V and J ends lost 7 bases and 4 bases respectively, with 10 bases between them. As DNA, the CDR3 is TGCAGCGGACAGGTCTTCACTGAAGCTTTCTTT. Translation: CSGQVFTEAFF.

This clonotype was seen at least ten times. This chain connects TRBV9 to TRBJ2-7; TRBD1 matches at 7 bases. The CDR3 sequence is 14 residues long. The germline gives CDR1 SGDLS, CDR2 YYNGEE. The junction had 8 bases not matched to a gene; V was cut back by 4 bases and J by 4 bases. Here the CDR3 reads CASSMGTEPYEQYF. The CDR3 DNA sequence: TGTGCCAGCAGCATGGGGACAGAACCGTACGAGCAGTACTTC.

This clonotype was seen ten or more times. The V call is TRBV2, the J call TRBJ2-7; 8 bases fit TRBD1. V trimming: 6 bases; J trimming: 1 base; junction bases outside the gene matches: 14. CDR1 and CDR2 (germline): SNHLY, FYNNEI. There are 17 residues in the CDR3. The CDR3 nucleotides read TGTGCCAGCAGGGGAAGGGGCTCAGGGGGCATATCCTACGAGCAGTACTTC. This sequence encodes CASRGRGSGGISYEQYF.

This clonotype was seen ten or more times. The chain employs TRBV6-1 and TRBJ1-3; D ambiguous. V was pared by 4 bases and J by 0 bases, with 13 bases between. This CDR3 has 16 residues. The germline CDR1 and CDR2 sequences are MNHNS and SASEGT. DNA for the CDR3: TGTGCCAGCAGTGTGGTTGACTCTTTCTCTGGAAACACCATATATTTT. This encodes CASSVVDSFSGNTIYF.

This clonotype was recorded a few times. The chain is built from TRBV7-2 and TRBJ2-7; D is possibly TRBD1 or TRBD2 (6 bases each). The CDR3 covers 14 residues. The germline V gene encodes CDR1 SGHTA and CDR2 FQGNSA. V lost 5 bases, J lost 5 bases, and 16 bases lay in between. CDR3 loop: CASSPLQRGDEQYF. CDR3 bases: TGTGCCAGCAGCCCATTACAGAGGGGGGACGAGCAGTACTTC.

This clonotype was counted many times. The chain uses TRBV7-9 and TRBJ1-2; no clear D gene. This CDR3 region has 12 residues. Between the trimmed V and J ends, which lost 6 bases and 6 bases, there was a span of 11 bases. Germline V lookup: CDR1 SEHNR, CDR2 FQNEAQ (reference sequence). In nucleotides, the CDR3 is TGTGCCAGCAGACTCGACCTTAATGGCTACACCTTC. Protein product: CASRLDLNGYTF. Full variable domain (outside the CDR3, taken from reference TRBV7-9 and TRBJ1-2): DTGVSQNPRHKITKRGQNVTFRCDPISEHNRLYWYRQTLGQGPEFLTYFQNEAQLEKSRLLSDRFSAERPKGSFSTLEIQRTEQGDSAMYLCASRLDLNGYTFGSGTRLTVV.

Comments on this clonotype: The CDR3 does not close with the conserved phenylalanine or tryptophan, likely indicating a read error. The CDR3 here is CASSLGQETQYL. CDR3 nucleotide sequence: TGTGCCAGTAGTTTGGGGCAAGAGACCCAGTACCTC. J is TRBJ2-5 and V is TRBV19; D unresolved. The CDR3 sequence is 12 residues long. The germline CDR1 and CDR2 sequences are LNHDA and SQIVND (reference sequence). V was cut by 5 bases and J by 2 bases, with 6 bases left in between.

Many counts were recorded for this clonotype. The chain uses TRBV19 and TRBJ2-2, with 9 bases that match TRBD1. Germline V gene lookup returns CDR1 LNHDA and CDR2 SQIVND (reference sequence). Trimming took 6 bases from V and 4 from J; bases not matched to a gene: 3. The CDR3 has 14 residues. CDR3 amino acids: CASSTDRGTGELFF. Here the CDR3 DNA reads TGTGCCAGTAGCACGGACAGGGGCACCGGGGAGCTGTTTTTT. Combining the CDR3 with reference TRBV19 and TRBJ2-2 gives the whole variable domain DGGITQSPKYLFRKEGQNVTLSCEQNLNHDAMYWYRQDPGQGLRLIYYSQIVNDFQKGDIAEGYSVSREKKESFPLTVTSAQKNPTAFYLCASSTDRGTGELFFGEGSRLTVL.

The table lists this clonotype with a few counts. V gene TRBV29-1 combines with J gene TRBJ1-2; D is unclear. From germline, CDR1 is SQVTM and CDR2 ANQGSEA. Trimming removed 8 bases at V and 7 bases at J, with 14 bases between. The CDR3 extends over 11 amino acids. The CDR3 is CSLGGSGGYTF. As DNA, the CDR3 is TGCAGCTTAGGAGGTTCGGGTGGCTACACCTTC.

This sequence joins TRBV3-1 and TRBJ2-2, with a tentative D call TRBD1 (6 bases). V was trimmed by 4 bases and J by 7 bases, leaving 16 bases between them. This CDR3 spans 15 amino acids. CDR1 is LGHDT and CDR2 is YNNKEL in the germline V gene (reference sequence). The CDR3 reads CASSRPGTSGGELFF. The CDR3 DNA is TGTGCCAGCAGCCGACCCGGGACATCGGGCGGGGAGCTGTTTTTT.

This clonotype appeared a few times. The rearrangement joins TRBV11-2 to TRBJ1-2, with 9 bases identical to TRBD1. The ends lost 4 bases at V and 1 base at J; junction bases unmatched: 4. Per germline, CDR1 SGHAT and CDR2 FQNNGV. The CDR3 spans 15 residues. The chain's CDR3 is CASSSGTGSNYGYTF. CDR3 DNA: TGTGCCAGCAGCTCCGGGACAGGGAGTAACTATGGCTACACCTTC.

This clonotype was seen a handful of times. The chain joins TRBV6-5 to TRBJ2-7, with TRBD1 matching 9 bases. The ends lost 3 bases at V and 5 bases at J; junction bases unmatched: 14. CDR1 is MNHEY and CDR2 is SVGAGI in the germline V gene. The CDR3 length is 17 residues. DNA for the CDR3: TGTGCCAGCAGTTATGACTTCCGGGACAGGGTCTTGAACGAGCAGTACTTC. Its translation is CASSYDFRDRVLNEQYF.

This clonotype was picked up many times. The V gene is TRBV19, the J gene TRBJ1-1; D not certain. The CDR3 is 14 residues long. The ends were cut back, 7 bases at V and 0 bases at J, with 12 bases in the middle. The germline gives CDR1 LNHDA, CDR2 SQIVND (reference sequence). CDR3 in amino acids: CASKEGQMNTEAFF. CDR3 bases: TGTGCCAGTAAGGAGGGTCAGATGAACACTGAAGCTTTCTTT.

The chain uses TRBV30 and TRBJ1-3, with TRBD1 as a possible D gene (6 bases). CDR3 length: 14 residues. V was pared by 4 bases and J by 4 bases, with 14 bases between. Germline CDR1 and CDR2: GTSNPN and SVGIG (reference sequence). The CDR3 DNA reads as TGTGCCTGGACTATCAGGACAGCCGGAAACACCATATATTTT. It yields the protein CAWTIRTAGNTIYF.

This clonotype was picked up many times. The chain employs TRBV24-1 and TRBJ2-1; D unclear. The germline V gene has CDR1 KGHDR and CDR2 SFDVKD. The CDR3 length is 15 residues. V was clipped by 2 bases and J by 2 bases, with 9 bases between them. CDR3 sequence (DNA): TGTGCCACCAGTGATTCGACCCATCCCTACAATGAGCAGTTCTTC. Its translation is CATSDSTHPYNEQFF.